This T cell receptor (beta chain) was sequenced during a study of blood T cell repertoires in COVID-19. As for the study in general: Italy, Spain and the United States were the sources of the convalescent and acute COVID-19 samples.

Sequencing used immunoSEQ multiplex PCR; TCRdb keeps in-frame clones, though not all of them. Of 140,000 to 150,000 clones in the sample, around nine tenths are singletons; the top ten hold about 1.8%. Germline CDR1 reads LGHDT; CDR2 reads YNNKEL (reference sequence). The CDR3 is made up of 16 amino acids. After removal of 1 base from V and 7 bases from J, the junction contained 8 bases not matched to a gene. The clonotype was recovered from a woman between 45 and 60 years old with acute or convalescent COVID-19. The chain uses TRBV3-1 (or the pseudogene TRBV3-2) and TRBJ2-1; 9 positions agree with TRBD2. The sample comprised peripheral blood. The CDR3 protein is CASSQAGSGSINEQFF. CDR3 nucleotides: TGTGCCAGCAGCCAAGCGGGTAGCGGGAGTATTAATGAGCAGTTCTTC.